This TCR beta chain was obtained from a study of T cell repertoires in cytomegalovirus infection. Study-wide background: Both CMV infection and a matching HLA type were indicated by public TCR beta signatures.

Study conclusions and caveats: The cumulative frequency of public TCR beta families identified carriers of CMV plus the relevant HLA. HLA-C-restricted CMV-specific TCR beta clonotypes prevailed in the ex vivo response.

This clonotype was observed a few times. Antigen specificity is unknown. TCRdb analysed the reads with MiXCR anew, one entry per CDR3 protein. The data hold 150,000 to 200,000 distinct CDR3 sequences, with over 13% observed a single time. The sequencing sample was made of PBMCs. The clonotype comes from a human donor in good health (CMV status not recorded). Some clones in this sample may be carry-over from other donors' samples.

CDR3 DNA sequence: TGTGCCAGCAGCCTCGAGGAAAGCAATTCCTATGGCTACACCTTC. It is translated as CASSLEESNSYGYTF. V and J are TRBV4-2 and TRBJ1-2; D is undetermined. This CDR3 is 15 amino acids long. Germline CDR1 reads LGHNA; CDR2 reads YNFKEQ. V lost 4 bases to trimming and J lost 4 bases, with 16 bases between them.